A selection of T cell receptor beta chains follows, all from one sample in a study of blood T cell repertoires in COVID-19. TCRdb's copy holds only in-frame clones and misses some; the assay was immunoSEQ multiplex PCR. Here the sample spans tens of thousands of clones, roughly four fifths being singletons. What was sequenced was peripheral blood. Source of these receptors: a human donor in a cohort sampled during active COVID-19. The CDR3 runs from the conserved cysteine through the conserved F or W. A D gene is named only where the DNA matches it firmly. The size of a clone is reported for some rows only, either as once, few or many, or as a class for expanded clones.

TRBJ1-2,TRBV5-1,-,13,-,TGCGCCAGCAGCTCCCGGGAGAACTATGGCTACACCTTC,CASSSRENYGYTF
TRBJ1-3,TRBV11-3,-,17,-,TGTGCCAGCAGCCACACAGGGTTACGAGGGTCTGGAAACACCATATATTTT,CASSHTGLRGSGNTIYF
TRBJ1-2,TRBV2,-,13,-,TGTGCCAGCAGTGACCCGGGGATCTATGGCTACACCTTC,CASSDPGIYGYTF
TRBJ1-1,TRBV5-1,-,16,TRBD1,TGCGCCAGCAACAAAAAAACAGGGGACAAGAACACTGAAGCTTTCTTT,CASNKKTGDKNTEAFF
TRBJ2-3,TRBV7-8,-,18,-,TGTGCCAGCAGCTTGGACTTCCACGGTACCGTTAGCACAGATACGCAGTATTTT,CASSLDFHGTVSTDTQYF
TRBJ2-1,TRBV9,-,15,TRBD2,TGTGCCAGCAGCGTAGCGGGGGGGGCCCACAATGAGCAGTTCTTC,CASSVAGGAHNEQFF
TRBJ1-5,TRBV7-2,-,13,TRBD1,TGTGCCAGCAGCGTTAGGGGGCAGCAGCCCCAGCATTTT,CASSVRGQQPQHF
TRBJ1-5,TRBV11-2,-,14,-,TGTGCCAGCAGCCCAGGGGATAGCAATCAGCCCCAGCATTTT,CASSPGDSNQPQHF
TRBJ2-3,TRBV5-1,once,16,TRBD1,TGCGCCAGCAGCCCCCCGGGACAGGGGGCTTTAGATACGCAGTATTTT,CASSPPGQGALDTQYF
TRBJ1-5,TRBV28,-,14,TRBD1,TGTGCCAGCAGTGACATCAGGGGGAATCAGCCCCAGCATTTT,CASSDIRGNQPQHF
TRBJ2-5,TRBV6-2/TRBV6-3,-,18,TRBD2,TGTGCCAGCAGCCCGAAGGCGCTAGCGGGGGAAAACCAAGAGACCCAGTACTTC,CASSPKALAGENQETQYF
TRBJ2-3,TRBV13,few,16,TRBD2,TGTGCCAGCAGCCCCGGGACTAGCGGGACCCGGGATACGCAGTATTTT,CASSPGTSGTRDTQYF
TRBJ2-7,TRBV27,once,13,-,TGTGCCAGCAGTTTAGGGATAACAGGGGAGCAGTACTTC,CASSLGITGEQYF
TRBJ1-4,TRBV28,-,15,-,TGTGCCAGCAGTTTTTCAACAGCAACTAATGAAAAACTGTTTTTT,CASSFSTATNEKLFF
TRBJ2-7,TRBV7-9,-,14,TRBD1,TGTGCCAGCAGCTTAGGACAGGGGACGTACGAGCAGTACTTC,CASSLGQGTYEQYF
TRBJ2-7,TRBV29-1,medium-sized,13,-,TGCAGCGTCGCTAGGCAGGGTTTGGACGGGCAGTACTTC,CSVARQGLDGQYF
TRBJ2-2,TRBV7-3,-,15,TRBD2,TGTGCCAGCAGCCCCCTAGCGGGGGTGACCGGGGAGCTGTTTTTT,CASSPLAGVTGELFF
TRBJ2-7,TRBV6-2/TRBV6-3,-,15,TRBD2,TGTGCCAGCAGCTCCCGACTAGCGGGAACCTACGAGCAGTACTTC,CASSSRLAGTYEQYF
TRBJ1-4,TRBV5-1,-,15,TRBD1,TGCGCCAGCAGCCGTACGGGACAGGGTGGTGAAAAACTGTTTTTT,CASSRTGQGGEKLFF